This TCR beta chain was captured in a study of neurological immune-mediated disorders. The germline gives CDR1 SNHLY, CDR2 FYNNEI. The CDR3 is 14 residues long. The germline V and J ends were trimmed by 1 base and 2 bases, with 9 bases remaining between them. Synthesis of cDNA used 5'RACE (with 10-nucleotide random UMIs). Via MiXCR, TCRdb re-called the 5' RACE reads, giving one row per CDR3 protein. The top ten hold roughly 2.8% of the sample, which has over 60,000 distinct CDR3 sequences, less than 5.5% seen once. This clonotype was found a few times. What was sequenced was PBMCs. The chain joins TRBV2 to TRBJ2-7; no clear D gene. The source of this sequence is a woman aged 30 to 39 with multiple sclerosis. This CDR3 reads CASSEGSLPYEQYF. As DNA, the CDR3 is TGTGCCAGCAGTGAAGGGAGCCTCCCCTACGAGCAGTACTTC.